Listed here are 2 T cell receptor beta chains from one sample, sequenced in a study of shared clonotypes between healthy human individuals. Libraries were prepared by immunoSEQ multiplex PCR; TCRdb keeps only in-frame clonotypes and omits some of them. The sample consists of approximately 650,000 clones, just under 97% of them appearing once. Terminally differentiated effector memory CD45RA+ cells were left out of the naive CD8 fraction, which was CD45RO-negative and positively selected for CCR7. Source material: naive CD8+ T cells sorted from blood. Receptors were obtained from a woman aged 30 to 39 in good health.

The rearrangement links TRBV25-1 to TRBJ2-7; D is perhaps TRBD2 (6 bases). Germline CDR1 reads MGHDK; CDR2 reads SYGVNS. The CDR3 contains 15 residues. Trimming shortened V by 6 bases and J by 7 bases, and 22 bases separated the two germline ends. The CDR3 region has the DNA TGTGCCAGCAGCCCGGGGGTGGTTCGGGAGATGGAGCAGTACTTC. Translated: CASSPGVVREMEQYF.

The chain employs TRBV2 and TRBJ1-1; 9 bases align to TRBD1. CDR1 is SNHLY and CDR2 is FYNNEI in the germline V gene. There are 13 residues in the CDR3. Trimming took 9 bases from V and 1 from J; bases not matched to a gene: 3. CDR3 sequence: CARGTGWNTEAFF. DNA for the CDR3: TGTGCCAGAGGGACAGGGTGGAACACTGAAGCTTTCTTT.